A single sample is the source of the 11 T cell receptor beta chains below, sequenced in a study of patients and donors after allogeneic stem cell transplantation. In TCRdb, the RT-PCR reads were re-called with MiXCR into one record per CDR3 protein. The data hold 200,000 to 250,000 distinct CDR3 sequences, with roughly 15% observed a single time. Input material: blood, either unsorted or a sorted T cell fraction (not recorded which). These receptors all stem from a human donor who was either an allogeneic HSCT recipient or a stem cell or donor lymphocyte infusion donor (not recorded which). It is not recorded whose cells these are; they may come from a transplant donor.

The chain combines TRBV9 with TRBJ2-1; D is perhaps TRBD2 (6 bases). Deletions cut 3 bases from V and 2 bases from J, with 9 bases between. Germline-derived CDR1 and CDR2 are SGDLS and YYNGEE. The CDR3 has 14 amino acids. CDR3 residues: CASSERATYNEQFF. DNA of the CDR3: TGTGCCAGCAGCGAGCGGGCAACCTACAATGAGCAGTTCTTC.

This clonotype occurred a few times. The chain combines TRBV7-9 with TRBJ2-5, with D maybe TRBD1 (6 bases). Between the trimmed V and J ends, which lost 5 bases and 2 bases, there was a span of 12 bases. Germline assignment: CDR1 SEHNR and CDR2 FQNEAQ (reference sequence). CDR3 length: 14 amino acids. DNA for the CDR3: TGTGCCAGCAGCCATCGGACAGCTCAAGAGACCCAGTACTTC. It specifies CASSHRTAQETQYF.

The V and J genes are TRBV6-4 and TRBJ2-3, with D perhaps matching TRBD1 or TRBD2 (6 bases each). CDR1 and CDR2 from the germline V gene are MRHNA and SNTAGT. CDR3 length: 15 amino acids. Trimming took 3 bases from V and 3 from J, leaving 13 bases between them. The CDR3 nucleotides are TGTGCCAGCAGTGAACAAGGGGGGTCGACAGATACGCAGTATTTT. Protein: CASSEQGGSTDTQYF.

The chain has TRBV20-1 and TRBJ1-1, with D perhaps TRBD1 (5 bases). CDR3 length equals 13 residues. Germline lookup yields CDR1 DFQATT and CDR2 SNEGSKA (reference sequence). V was pared by 5 bases and J by 1 base, with 11 bases between. The DNA for the CDR3 is TGCAGTGCTTCAGGGTGGGGGAACACTGAAGCTTTCTTT. Translation: CSASGWGNTEAFF.

This clonotype was recorded many times. The genes are TRBV20-1 and TRBJ1-1; possible D gene TRBD1, 5 bases. The CDR3 is 15 amino acids. V lost 3 bases and J 4 bases, leaving 18 bases between the germline ends. Looked up from germline, CDR1 is DFQATT and CDR2 is SNEGSKA (reference sequence). CDR3 residues: CSARDKFWGTTEAFF. DNA for the CDR3: TGCAGTGCTAGGGATAAGTTTTGGGGGACCACTGAAGCTTTCTTT.

This clonotype was counted only a few times. The chain joins TRBV6-2 or TRBV6-3 to TRBJ1-1; D is undetermined. The CDR3 is 12 residues long. Germline CDR1 is MNHEY and CDR2 is SVGEGT. V was cut by 3 bases and J by 7 bases, with 9 bases left in between. CDR3 sequence (DNA): TGTGCCAGCAGTTATGTAACAGATGAAGCTTTCTTT. Translating gives CASSYVTDEAFF.

Ten or more counts support this clonotype. The rearrangement links TRBV16 to TRBJ2-1, with D unclear. CDR3 length: 11 residues. V lost 2 bases and J lost 5, with 1 base in between. CDR1 KGHSY and CDR2 FQNENV come from the germline V gene. The CDR3 loop is CASSQNNEQFF. The CDR3 DNA follows: TGTGCCAGCAGCCAAAACAATGAGCAGTTCTTC.

This clonotype was found a few times. The chain uses TRBV19 and TRBJ1-3; the D is unclear. V dropped 2 bases and J dropped 8 bases, with 7 bases sitting between them. Germline V gene sequence: CDR1 LNHDA, CDR2 SQIVND (reference sequence). This CDR3 is 12 amino acids long. This CDR3 is CASSIPGYTIYF. The CDR3 DNA follows: TGTGCCAGTAGTATACCCGGGTACACCATATATTTT.

This clonotype was seen more than once but under ten times. The chain is built from TRBV6-2 or TRBV6-3 and TRBJ1-1; TRBD1 agrees at 10 bases. Germline CDR1 is MNHEY and CDR2 is SVGEGT. The CDR3 runs 14 residues. V was pared by 6 bases and J by 5 bases, with 6 bases of the junction left unmatched. CDR3 sequence: CASRMTGGETEAFF. The CDR3 DNA sequence: TGTGCCAGCAGAATGACAGGGGGCGAGACTGAAGCTTTCTTT.

The V and J genes are TRBV15 and TRBJ1-1, with 7 bases lining up with TRBD1. The CDR3 sequence is 14 residues long. The ends lost 3 bases at V and 4 bases at J; junction bases unmatched: 5. Germline CDR1 reads LNHNV; CDR2 reads YYDKDF (reference sequence). The CDR3 DNA reads as TGTGCCACCAGCAGGACAGGGTCGGGCACTGAAGCTTTCTTT. This sequence encodes CATSRTGSGTEAFF.

This clonotype was seen ten or more times. The rearrangement joins TRBV11-1 to TRBJ2-5; the match to TRBD2 covers 14 bases. V dropped 4 bases and J dropped 5; count of bases not matched to a gene: 12. Germline CDR1 SGHAT, CDR2 FQDESV (reference sequence). The CDR3 totals 18 residues. The CDR3 bases are TGTGCCAGCAGCTCCGGACGGACTAGCGGGGGGCCTGAGGAGACCCAGTACTTC. Translated, it gives CASSSGRTSGGPEETQYF.